This T cell receptor (beta chain) was identified in a study of cytomegalovirus exposure and HLA in healthy donors (dated by TCRdb to about 2017). Broadly, across the study: In an earlier analysis of about 560 of the donors, 250 to 350 Gb of sequence data and some 120 million unique TCR beta sequences from approximately 180 million T cells were reported. About 330 gigabases of sequencing data and around 90 million unique TCR sequences made up an early release that covered about 640 HLA-typed donors. Of the 300 to 450 genotyped donors, 70% to 90% were placed in the genetic ancestry cluster associated with self-reported Caucasian donors. The study aimed to test whether cataloging public T cell receptors could reveal signatures of past pathogen exposure. The study profiled the T cell repertoires of hundreds of subjects by immunosequencing and related them to cytomegalovirus serostatus. In addition to the first cohort of 500 to 850 subjects, a separate validation cohort of approximately 110 different subjects was used. High-throughput TCR immunosequencing, statistical association of individual TCRs with disease status, and machine learning were combined to predict cytomegalovirus infection status. To study patterns of TCR occurrence, a later analysis re-analyzed previously published TCR beta repertoires from several hundred donors and added high-resolution HLA genotyping. Rather than using new phenotypic data, the later analysis identified candidate immune exposures from TCR beta sequences and from how often those sequences occurred across donors. To decide whether each TCR beta V gene segment behaved as functional or pseudogenic, an earlier analysis of some 600 of the donors relied on high-throughput TCR beta sequencing. Donor age, sex, ethnicity and CMV serostatus were collected together with the repertoire data. Genome-wide SNP genotypes for about 65% of the 666 donors were used in a later genetic analysis, which treated that subset as a discovery cohort. Every repertoire in the discovery cohort had been generated on one and the same sequencing platform. HLA typing covered class I and class II loci at four-digit resolution. Typing coverage differed by locus: A, B, C, DRB1 and DQB1 were typed in about 629-640 donors, DQA1 in about 560, DPA1 in some 600, and DPB1 in 450 to 480. Because of strong linkage in the cohort, 5 or 6 DR-DQ haplotypes were treated as single units for association and clustering. On average, about 240,000 unique TCR beta nucleotide sequences were sequenced per donor among several hundred genotyped donors of the cohort, with roughly 18% of those sequences being non-productive. The study at large found these results: A few of the identified cytomegalovirus-associated TCR beta chains were confirmed in vitro to be specific for cytomegalovirus antigens. This cohort had only TCR beta chains sequenced, and the lack of alpha or paired-chain data limited which features could be detected. HLA typing was unavailable for some donors at each locus, so association tests used only the typed subset. According to a later analysis, parvovirus B19, influenza, CMV and Epstein-Barr virus appeared linked to several top co-occurrence clusters. Linkage disequilibrium might explain the correlated functional status among segregating V segments, but an unknown experimental factor could not be ruled out. In a later analysis, TCR association rates were found to vary across HLA loci, with the most associated TCRs seen for DRB1 alleles and the fewest for HLA-C alleles. Some IMGT-functional V segments, including TRBV6-2 and TRBV6-3, could not be told apart with the 87-base-pair reads, so those segments were excluded. Compared with the approximately 670-donor mean, donors in an Asian-associated ancestry cluster had fewer N-insertions in productive TCRs, according to a later genetic analysis. Most TCR sequences were seen in very few donors, while some public TCRs were found in many individuals. Because counts were too low, 15 to 20 rarely observed V segments, including chromosome 9 orphons, were left out of the earlier analysis of several hundred of the donors. A later analysis associated about 17,000 TCR beta sequences with specific HLA alleles at a false discovery rate of 0.05. The classifier was reported to diagnose cytomegalovirus status with high specificity and sensitivity in both the original cohort and the validation cohort. A further reported finding was that TCR beta sequences accurately predicted the HLA-A and HLA-B alleles for most subjects in the first cohort. In a later genetic analysis, a missense DCLRE1C variant was associated with V-gene and J-gene trimming of TCR beta chains, and the association was replicated in an independent cohort. The study listed 170 or so TCR beta chains as associated with cytomegalovirus. Broadly in line with IMGT annotations, most TCR beta V segments showed up in productive rearrangements about 87% or about 30% of the time in an earlier analysis of a few hundred of the donors. The authors suggested that the approach could potentially be extended to other disease states and immunological phenotypes. A later analysis found that HLA-associated TCR beta chains were more clonally expanded and had lower generation probabilities than equally common non-associated chains. Sequencing depth was assumed to be roughly uniform across donors in the presence/absence analyses, though that assumption may not hold. In a later analysis, most CMV-associated TCR beta chains were found to appear HLA-restricted, with HLA associations seemingly driven largely by CMV exposure. A group of highly shared sequence variants was considered likely to be a technical artifact of the sequencing pipeline. For the cohort, immune exposure information was limited to CMV serostatus. Strong co-occurrence of HLA alleles, especially DR and DQ, made assigning TCR associations to individual alleles difficult.

Its CDR3 holds 15 amino acids, cysteine through phenylalanine. The entry retains the CDR3 DNA only, 45 bases that are in frame from base 1. The germline ends are 9 bases apart after V is trimmed by 3 bases and J by 1 base. Taken from the germline V gene (reference sequence), the CDR1 and CDR2 loops are MNHEY and SMNVEV. Library construction relied on the immunoSEQ multiplex PCR assay. A mixture of 60 forward primers for TCR Vbeta segments and 13 reverse primers for TCR Jbeta segments was used in the multiplex PCR. The CDR3 region of rearranged TCR beta genes was amplified from genomic DNA with a multiplex PCR assay. The amplified TCR beta libraries were sequenced on the Illumina HiSeq System as 87-base-pair reads. The source study handled its data this way. A later analysis counted around 72 million unique TCR beta chains across the 700 or so repertoires, and around 9.9 million of these chains were shared by at least two donors. Raw reads were error-corrected and collapsed into unique sequences by a nearest-neighbor algorithm in which closely related sequences were merged to remove PCR and sequencing errors. V, D and J gene segments were assigned by aligning CDR3 sequences to IMGT reference sequences. Each retained sequence needed at least a six-nucleotide match to both a V gene segment and a J gene segment. A rearrangement counted as productive if the CDR3 had no stop codons and remained in frame with V and J, and every other rearrangement counted as non-productive. Following IMGT convention, CDR3 was defined as the stretch from the second conserved V-encoded cysteine up to the conserved J-encoded phenylalanine. In an earlier analysis of more than 550 of the donors, sequences lacking an unambiguous match to a single V gene segment were excluded. In an earlier analysis of a few hundred of the donors, V segments were called functional above 56.7% productive rearrangements and were called segregating when the between-donor standard deviation exceeded 5%. A statistical classification framework was built for diagnosing cytomegalovirus status from the catalog of TCR beta chain sequences. V and J gene assignment, in a later analysis, came from comparing TCR nucleotide sequences with IMGT/GENE-DB human TR gene sequences. A later analysis assigned CDR3 sequences and most-parsimonious VDJ recombination scenarios with the TCRdist pipeline. A later analysis defined each TCR beta chain by its CDR3 amino acid sequence plus V-gene family, and excluded reads lacking a unique V-gene family. To address suspected cross-contamination and a sequencing artifact, a later analysis removed some 620 highly shared, low-generation-probability nucleotide sequences. In a later analysis, a clonal expansion index was calculated for each public chain from normalized within-repertoire ranks of inferred template counts. A later analysis computed generation probabilities with a VDJ recombination model fitted to out-of-frame rearrangements, and checked the results against IGoR. In a later analysis, TCR-TCR, TCR-HLA and TCR-CMV co-occurrence was scored with hypergeometric tests, and a repertoire-size bias correction was applied to TCR pairs. To estimate false discovery rates, a later analysis permuted the HLA or CMV assignments 20 times. In a later analysis, co-occurring TCRs were grouped using DBSCAN, and TCRdist sequence similarity was added for clustering within HLA-allele-positive subsets. Repertoires with fewer than 30,000 or more than 120,000 public chains were left out of co-occurrence clustering, as were five repertoires with anomalous nucleotide sharing. Held by TCRdb, this immuneACCESS table contains in-frame sequences only and omits some clones. Under half of the omission traces to an unresolved V gene where checked; the cause of the rest is unknown. From that table come the V and J calls and clone size; the DNA was used to work out D and trimming. The table for this sample records approximately 150,000 clones. Together, the top ten hold around 2.2% of the sample.

Remarks on this clone: Its antigen is currently not known.

The cohort comprised more than 550 healthy bone marrow donors. Cohort members were all nominally healthy when sampled, although unrecorded immune exposures were likely present. The donor was CMV seronegative and was included in the group of a few hundred seronegative cohort members. A peripheral blood sample was collected from each donor, and TCR beta sequencing was performed on peripheral blood mononuclear cells. The Qiagen DNeasy Blood Extraction Kit was used to extract genomic DNA from the blood cell samples. The specimen sequenced was PBMCs. This clonotype originated in a woman aged 18-35 years in good health and CMV-seronegative. Recombination connected TRBV27 to TRBJ2-2; the D gene is not confidently resolved. The nucleotides are TGTGCCAGCAGTTTTACCAGCGAGAACACCGGGGAGCTGTTTTTT. Its protein product is CASSFTSENTGELFF.